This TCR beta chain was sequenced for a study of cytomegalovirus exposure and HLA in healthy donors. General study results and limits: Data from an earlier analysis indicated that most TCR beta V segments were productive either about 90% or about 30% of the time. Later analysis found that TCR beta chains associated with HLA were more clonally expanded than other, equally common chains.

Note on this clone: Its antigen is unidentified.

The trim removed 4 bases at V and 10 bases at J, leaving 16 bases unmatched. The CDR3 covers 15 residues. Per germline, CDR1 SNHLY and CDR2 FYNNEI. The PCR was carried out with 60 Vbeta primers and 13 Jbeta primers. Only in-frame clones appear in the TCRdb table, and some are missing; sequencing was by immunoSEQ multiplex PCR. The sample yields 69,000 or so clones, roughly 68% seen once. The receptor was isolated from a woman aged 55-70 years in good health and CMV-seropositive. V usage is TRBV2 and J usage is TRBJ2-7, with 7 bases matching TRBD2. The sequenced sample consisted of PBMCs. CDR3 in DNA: TGTGCCAGCAGTGTCCTACTCGACTCCGGGGGGTCCCAGTACTTC. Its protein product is CASSVLLDSGGSQYF.